The present entry profiles one T cell receptor (beta chain) with its context. The specificity of this receptor is unknown. No clone much larger than this one lies a single base away; base qualities are absent. The cohort was made up of 650 to 700 healthy bone marrow donors. Cohort members were all nominally healthy when sampled, although unrecorded immune exposures were likely present. The donor tested CMV seropositive, placing the donor among the 289 seropositive members of the cohort. A peripheral blood sample was provided by each donor, and peripheral blood mononuclear cells were used for TCR beta sequencing. The Qiagen DNeasy Blood Extraction Kit was used to extract genomic DNA from the blood cell samples. These data originate in a study of cytomegalovirus exposure and HLA in healthy donors (dated by TCRdb to about 2017). Background on the whole study: An earlier analysis of some 500 of the donors reported 250 to 300 Gb of sequence data and approximately 110 million unique TCR beta sequences from 150 million to 200 million T cells. Approximately 310 gigabases of sequencing data and roughly 90 million unique TCR sequences were included in an early release covering over 600 HLA-typed donors. Of the roughly 400 genotyped donors, about 80% fell in the genetic ancestry cluster associated with self-reported Caucasian donors. The aim of the study was to test whether cataloging public T cell receptors could identify signatures of past pathogen exposure. The study used immunosequencing to profile the T cell repertoires of 600 to 850 subjects and linked those repertoires to cytomegalovirus serostatus. In addition to the first cohort of 650 to 800 subjects, a separate validation cohort of 120 different subjects was used. To predict cytomegalovirus infection status, the study brought together high-throughput TCR immunosequencing, statistical association of individual TCRs with disease status, and machine learning. A later analysis re-analyzed previously published TCR beta repertoires from approximately 670 donors and added high-resolution HLA genotyping to study TCR occurrence patterns. Rather than using new phenotypic data, the later analysis identified candidate immune exposures from TCR beta sequences and from how often those sequences occurred across donors. An earlier analysis of several hundred of the donors used high-throughput TCR beta sequencing to judge whether each TCR beta V gene segment behaved as functional or pseudogenic. Donor age, sex, ethnicity and CMV serostatus were compiled alongside the repertoire data. In a later genetic analysis, genome-wide SNP genotypes for about 55% of the roughly 700 donors were used, and that subset was treated as a discovery cohort. All discovery cohort repertoires had been generated on a single sequencing platform. Both class I and class II loci were covered by HLA typing, at four-digit resolution. Typing coverage varied by locus: about 629-640 donors for A, B, C, DRB1 and DQB1; roughly 500 for DQA1; 600 to 610 for DPA1; approximately 450 for DPB1. Because of strong linkage in the cohort, roughly five DR-DQ haplotypes were treated as single units for association and clustering. Among around 400 genotyped donors of the cohort, an average of roughly 230,000 unique TCR beta nucleotide sequences was sequenced per donor, of which 15% to 20% were non-productive.

Overall study outcomes, separate from this receptor: A group of highly shared sequence variants was considered likely to be a technical artifact of the sequencing pipeline. A total of 164 TCR beta chains were listed by the study as associated with cytomegalovirus. Some IMGT-functional V segments, including TRBV6-2 and TRBV6-3, could not be distinguished by the 87-base-pair reads and were therefore excluded. Only TCR beta chains were sequenced in this cohort, and the absence of alpha or paired-chain data limited detectable features. Most CMV-associated TCR beta chains appeared to be HLA-restricted in a later analysis, and the HLA associations seemed to be driven largely by CMV exposure. When HLA alleles, especially DR and DQ, strongly co-occurred, TCR associations were difficult to assign to individual alleles. Linkage disequilibrium might explain the correlated functional status among segregating V segments, but an unknown experimental factor could not be ruled out. In vitro tests confirmed that three of the cytomegalovirus-associated TCR beta chains recognize cytomegalovirus antigens. CMV serostatus was the only immune exposure information available for the cohort. In a later genetic analysis, fewer N-insertions in productive TCRs were reported among donors in an Asian-associated ancestry cluster than the roughly 710-donor mean. A further reported finding was that TCR beta sequences accurately predicted the HLA-A and HLA-B alleles for most subjects in the first cohort. In both the original and validation cohorts, the classifier was reported to diagnose cytomegalovirus status with high specificity and sensitivity. Because HLA typing was missing for some donors at each locus, association tests included only the typed subset. A later analysis found that HLA-associated TCR beta chains were more clonally expanded and had lower generation probabilities than equally common non-associated chains. Broadly in line with IMGT annotations, most TCR beta V segments showed up in productive rearrangements about 87% or about 30% of the time in an earlier analysis of several hundred of the donors. Because counts were too low, roughly 16 rarely observed V segments, including chromosome 9 orphons, were left out of the earlier analysis of over 550 of the donors. According to a later analysis, parvovirus B19, influenza, CMV and Epstein-Barr virus appeared linked to several top co-occurrence clusters. At a false discovery rate of 0.05, a later analysis linked approximately 18,000 TCR beta sequences to specific HLA alleles. A later analysis found that TCR association rates varied across HLA loci, with DRB1 alleles showing the most associated TCRs and HLA-C alleles the fewest. Sequencing depth was assumed to be roughly uniform across donors in the presence/absence analyses, though that assumption may not hold. Across donors, most TCR sequences were observed very rarely, whereas some public TCRs were present in many individuals. In a later genetic analysis, a missense DCLRE1C variant was associated with V-gene and J-gene trimming of TCR beta chains, and the association was replicated in an independent cohort. It was suggested by the authors that the approach could potentially be generalized to other disease states and immunological phenotypes.

Receptor libraries were prepared by the immunoSEQ multiplex PCR assay. For the multiplex PCR, a mixture combining 60 forward primers for TCR Vbeta segments and 13 reverse primers for TCR Jbeta segments was used. The CDR3 region of rearranged TCR beta genes was amplified from genomic DNA with a multiplex PCR assay. The amplified TCR beta libraries were sequenced on the Illumina HiSeq System as 87-base-pair reads. As for the original processing: Across the 600 to 700 repertoires, a later analysis counted 78 million or so unique TCR beta chains, roughly 11 million of which were shared by at least two donors. Raw reads were error-corrected and collapsed into unique sequences with a nearest-neighbor algorithm that merged closely related sequences to remove PCR and sequencing errors. To assign V, D and J gene segments, CDR3 sequences were aligned to IMGT reference sequences. For a sequence to be retained, a match of at least six nucleotides to both a V gene segment and a J gene segment was required. Rearrangements were classified as productive when the CDR3 lacked stop codons and remained in frame with V and J, and all other rearrangements were classified as non-productive. Following IMGT convention, CDR3 was defined as the stretch from the second conserved V-encoded cysteine up to the conserved J-encoded phenylalanine. The earlier analysis of some 540 of the donors excluded any sequence lacking an unambiguous match to a single V gene segment. An earlier analysis of several hundred of the donors called V segments functional above 56.7% productive rearrangements and segregating when the between-donor standard deviation exceeded 5%. To diagnose cytomegalovirus status from the catalog of TCR beta chain sequences, a statistical classification framework was built. In a later analysis, V and J genes were assigned by comparing TCR nucleotide sequences against IMGT/GENE-DB human TR gene sequences. The TCRdist pipeline was used in a later analysis to assign CDR3 sequences and most-parsimonious VDJ recombination scenarios. A later analysis defined each TCR beta chain by its CDR3 amino acid sequence plus V-gene family, and excluded reads lacking a unique V-gene family. A later analysis removed 592 highly shared, low-generation-probability nucleotide sequences to deal with suspected cross-contamination and a sequencing artifact. In a later analysis, a clonal expansion index for each public chain was calculated from normalized within-repertoire ranks of inferred template counts. A later analysis computed generation probabilities with a VDJ recombination model fitted to out-of-frame rearrangements, and checked the results against IGoR. Hypergeometric tests were used in a later analysis to score TCR-TCR, TCR-HLA and TCR-CMV co-occurrence, with a repertoire-size bias correction applied to the TCR pairs. A later analysis estimated false discovery rates by permuting HLA or CMV assignments 20 times. A later analysis grouped co-occurring TCRs with DBSCAN, adding TCRdist sequence similarity when clustering within HLA-allele-positive subsets. Repertoires with fewer than 30,000 or more than 120,000 public chains were left out of co-occurrence clustering, as were a few repertoires with anomalous nucleotide sharing. As stored in TCRdb, this immuneACCESS dataset retains in-frame rearrangements with V and J assigned. A fraction of the clones does not appear; measured against another copy, unresolved V genes explain less than half of the discrepancy, and the remainder lacks a known reason. That table supplies the V and J calls and clone size; D and trimming were determined from the DNA. The sample yields about 160,000 clones; just under 80% were counted once. The ten largest account for less than 10% of the sample.

From cysteine to phenylalanine, the CDR3 is 15 amino acids long. Only CDR3 DNA remains: 45 bases, in frame from the first base. Trimming accounts for 5 bases at V and 6 bases at J, while the number of junction bases matched to no gene is 12. CDR1 and CDR2, per the germline V gene, are SGHNT and YENEEA. Sequencing used PBMCs. The sequence joins TRBV11-3 to TRBJ1-1; 7 middle bases align to TRBD1. This TCR came from a man between 18 and 35 years old in good health and CMV-seropositive. The CDR3 corresponds to CASSQSTGYVAEAFF. The nucleotide sequence reads TGTGCCAGCAGCCAATCGACAGGGTATGTCGCTGAAGCTTTCTTT.